The 20 T cell receptor beta chains below come from one sample, sequenced in a study of vaccination effects on CD4 cells after COVID-19. No antigen is known for these receptors. Before sequencing took place, the ViraFEST assay used viral peptide pools to expand antigen-specific CD4+ T cells. After roughly eleven days in culture, the CD4+ T cells were isolated. Either the BNT162b2 or mRNA-1273 vaccine was given to participants in two doses. Profiled with immunoSEQ multiplex PCR; TCRdb holds only in-frame clones, not every one. The table includes about 46,000 clones, about 74% detected once. Sequencing was performed on CD4+ T cells from PBMCs cultured with HCoV-OC43 spike peptides, taken after COVID-19 vaccination. Subset here: HCoV-OC43 spike overlapping peptide pool stimulation. These receptors were obtained from a human donor who received a COVID-19 vaccine.

V and J are TRBV2 and TRBJ1-1, with D uncertain. The CDR3 length is 12 residues. Between the trimmed V and J ends, which lost 6 bases and 6 bases, there was a span of 11 bases. Germline V gives CDR1 SNHLY, CDR2 FYNNEI. CDR3 region: CASRTQEPEAFF. In DNA, the CDR3 is TGTGCCAGCAGAACGCAGGAACCTGAAGCTTTCTTT.

The V call is TRBV5-1, the J call TRBJ2-2; no clear D. The CDR3 has 14 residues. With 1 base removed from V and 4 bases from J, the gap between germline ends came to 8 bases. The germline CDR1 and CDR2 sequences are SGHRS and YFSETQ. The CDR3 nucleotides are TGCGCCAGCAGCTTGTCACAGCCCACCGGGGAGCTGTTTTTT. Its translation: CASSLSQPTGELFF. Full variable domain (missing parts from reference TRBV5-1 and TRBJ2-2): KAGVTQTPRYLIKTRGQQVTLSCSPISGHRSVSWYQQTPGQGLQFLFEYFSETQRNKGNFPGRFSGRQFSNSRSEMNVSTLELGDSALYLCASSLSQPTGELFFGEGSRLTVL.

The rearrangement uses TRBV28 and TRBJ2-7; 7 bases agree with TRBD1. Germline V lookup: CDR1 MDHEN, CDR2 SYDVKM. The J segment lost 7 bases and the V segment lost 6 bases, leaving 15 bases of the junction unmatched. This CDR3 spans 15 amino acids. The CDR3: CASRGEQGYLGEQYF. CDR3 DNA: TGTGCCAGCAGGGGGGAACAGGGGTATCTTGGAGAGCAGTACTTC. Full variable domain (rest looked up from reference TRBV28 and TRBJ2-7): DVKVTQSSRYLVKRTGEKVFLECVQDMDHENMFWYRQDPGLGLRLIYFSYDVKMKEKGDIPEGYSVSREKKERFSLILESASTNQTSMYLCASRGEQGYLGEQYFGPGTRLTVT.

This clone occurred a few times. V gene TRBV29-1 combines with J gene TRBJ1-2; D unclear. V dropped 2 bases and J dropped 6 bases, with 4 bases sitting between them. CDR3 size: 10 residues. Germline lookup yields CDR1 SQVTM and CDR2 ANQGSEA. The CDR3 protein is CSVERNGYTF. The CDR3 region has the DNA TGCAGCGTTGAAAGAAATGGCTACACCTTC.

V usage is TRBV5-4 and J usage is TRBJ2-2; D not resolved. The CDR3 extends over 14 amino acids. The germline V gene encodes CDR1 SGHNT and CDR2 YYREEE (reference sequence). Deletions cut 2 bases from V and 2 bases from J, with 7 bases between. The CDR3 DNA reads as TGTGCCAGCAGCTTAGGCAGCAACACCGGGGAGCTGTTTTTT. Its protein is CASSLGSNTGELFF.

This chain links TRBV7-2 with TRBJ1-1; D call uncertain. In germline, CDR1 is SGHTA, CDR2 FQGNSA. Trimming pared 2 bases from V and 1 base from J, leaving 11 bases between. This CDR3 is built from 15 residues. CDR3 protein: CASSLFYTGNTEAFF. The CDR3 DNA is TGTGCCAGCAGCTTATTTTATACGGGGAACACTGAAGCTTTCTTT.

The V call is TRBV4-1, the J call TRBJ1-4, with a tentative D call TRBD1 (5 bases). The CDR3 sequence is 13 residues long. Per germline, CDR1 MGHRA and CDR2 YSYEKL. Trimming took off 6 bases at V and 7 bases at J, with 12 bases between the two ends. Here the CDR3 reads CASRGVLGEKLFF. The CDR3 bases are TGCGCCAGCAGAGGGGTTTTAGGTGAAAAACTGTTTTTT.

The V call is TRBV2, the J call TRBJ1-1; TRBD1 aligns across 7 bases. This CDR3 spans 16 amino acids. V shed 6 bases, J shed 3 bases, and the junction held 13 bases outside the gene matches. Germline CDR1 reads SNHLY; CDR2 reads FYNNEI. Written as DNA, the CDR3 is TGTGCCAGCAGCACCCCCAGGGGGTCTGTGGACACTGAAGCTTTCTTT. This encodes CASSTPRGSVDTEAFF.

The J gene is TRBJ2-6, the V gene TRBV4-1; D may be TRBD2 (6 bases). V lost 1 base and J lost 8, with 18 bases in between. The CDR3 has 17 amino acids. Germline assignment: CDR1 MGHRA and CDR2 YSYEKL. CDR3 DNA: TGCGCCAGCAGCCAAGTTGGGTTCGGGGGTACGTCCAACGTCCTGACTTTC. Encoded protein: CASSQVGFGGTSNVLTF.

V usage is TRBV9 and J usage is TRBJ1-2, with 7 positions matching TRBD1. The CDR3 totals 13 residues. V was pared by 2 bases and J by 2 bases, with 0 bases of the junction left unmatched. The germline V gene has CDR1 SGDLS and CDR2 YYNGEE. In DNA, the CDR3 is TGTGCCAGCAGCGTGACAGGGAACTATGGCTACACCTTC. It is translated as CASSVTGNYGYTF.

This chain joins TRBV10-1 and TRBJ2-5; TRBD1 or TRBD2 may be the D gene (5 bases each). This CDR3 is 11 amino acids long. Germline values: CDR1 WNHNN, CDR2 SYGVQD (reference sequence). The CDR3 DNA reads TGCGCGACCGGGACCGCCGAGACCCAGTACTTC. Translating gives CATGTAETQYF.

V and J are TRBV11-2 and TRBJ2-3, with no clear D. Trimming removed 4 bases from V and 0 bases from J, with 2 bases in between. Germline V gives CDR1 SGHAT, CDR2 FQNNGV. The CDR3 length is 12 residues. The CDR3 loop is CASSSSTDTQYF. DNA of the CDR3: TGTGCCAGCAGCTCAAGCACAGATACGCAGTATTTT. The whole variable domain, remainder taken from reference TRBV11-2 and TRBJ2-3, is EAGVAQSPRYKIIEKRQSVAFWCNPISGHATLYWYQQILGQGPKLLIQFQNNGVVDDSQLPKDRFSAERLKGVDSTLKIQPAKLEDSAVYLCASSSSTDTQYFGPGTRLTVL.

The sample holds one count of this clone. The V and J genes are TRBV4-1 and TRBJ2-1; 14 bases agree with TRBD2. CDR3 length equals 18 residues. After removal of 4 bases from V and 0 bases from J, the junction contained 5 bases not matched to a gene. CDR1 and CDR2 from the germline V gene are MGHRA and YSYEKL. CDR3 sequence reads: CASSRGLAGVSSYNEQFF. The CDR3 DNA sequence: TGCGCCAGCAGCCGGGGACTAGCGGGAGTAAGCTCCTACAATGAGCAGTTCTTC.

This sequence joins TRBV5-1 and TRBJ2-2; 10 positions match TRBD1. Germline V gene lookup returns CDR1 SGHRS and CDR2 YFSETQ. The CDR3 contains 15 residues. Losses at the gene ends were 0 bases for V and 4 bases for J; bases not matched to a gene: 0. This CDR3 is CASSLGTGGTGELFF. CDR3 nucleotides: TGCGCCAGCAGCTTGGGGACAGGGGGCACCGGGGAGCTGTTTTTT. Full variable domain (remainder filled in from reference TRBV5-1 and TRBJ2-2): KAGVTQTPRYLIKTRGQQVTLSCSPISGHRSVSWYQQTPGQGLQFLFEYFSETQRNKGNFPGRFSGRQFSNSRSEMNVSTLELGDSALYLCASSLGTGGTGELFFGEGSRLTVL.

The V call is TRBV6-1, the J call TRBJ1-2, with no clear D. Germline CDR1 reads MNHNS; CDR2 reads SASEGT. Trimming stripped 1 base from V and 2 bases from J, with 8 bases between. The length of the CDR3 is 14 residues. In nucleotides, the CDR3 is TGTGCCAGCAGTGAAGAACGGAGAAACTATGGCTACACCTTC. Translated, it gives CASSEERRNYGYTF.

The rearrangement joins TRBV7-9 to TRBJ2-5; D is tentatively TRBD1 or TRBD2 (6 bases each). The CDR3 extends over 15 amino acids. Trimming stripped 1 base from V and 1 base from J, with 10 bases between. The germline CDR1 and CDR2 sequences are SEHNR and FQNEAQ (reference sequence). The CDR3 DNA sequence: TGTGCCAGCAGCTTAGAGGGGGGATCCCAAGAGACCCAGTACTTC. This gives the protein CASSLEGGSQETQYF.

The rearrangement joins TRBV5-5 to TRBJ2-3; D is ambiguous. V was pared by 4 bases and J by 0 bases, with 18 bases between. Per germline, CDR1 SGHKS and CDR2 YYEKEE (reference sequence). This CDR3 region has 17 residues. This CDR3 reads CASSLLGVTSSTDTQYF. The CDR3, as DNA: TGTGCCAGCAGCCTTCTTGGGGTTACCTCTAGCACAGATACGCAGTATTTT.

This sequence joins TRBV7-9 and TRBJ2-5, with a possible D match to TRBD1 (6 bases). The CDR3 extends over 17 amino acids. Trimming stripped 5 bases from V and 4 bases from J, with 23 bases between. Germline V gene data show CDR1 as SEHNR and CDR2 as FQNEAQ (reference sequence). The CDR3, as DNA: TGTGCCAGCAGCCTCTCCGCGGACAGCTTAAAAAGAGAGACCCAGTACTTC. It encodes CASSLSADSLKRETQYF.

This clone was counted only a few times. CDR3 sequence reads: CASSWTGGDYGYTF. CDR3 sequence (DNA): TGTGCCAGCAGTTGGACAGGGGGCGACTATGGCTACACCTTC. The chain recombines TRBV6-5 with TRBJ1-2; 11 nucleotides line up with TRBD1. The CDR3 runs to 14 residues. CDR1 is MNHEY and CDR2 is SVGAGI in the germline V gene. The junction had 1 base not matched to a gene; V was cut back by 4 bases and J by 3 bases.

The chain couples TRBV6-5 to TRBJ1-6; 10 bases fit TRBD1. Per the germline V gene, CDR1 is MNHEY and CDR2 is SVGAGI. J lost 8 bases, V lost 6 bases, and 7 bases had no gene match. The CDR3 contains 15 residues. The CDR3 DNA follows: TGTGCCAGCAGGATATTAGGGACAGGGGATTCACCCCTCCACTTT. Residues: CASRILGTGDSPLHF.